This T cell receptor (beta chain) was captured in a study of T cells in Graves' hyperthyroidism and ophthalmopathy. There are 14 residues in the CDR3. Germline V lookup: CDR1 SGDLS, CDR2 YYNGEE. The V end lost 3 bases, the J end lost 1 base, and 10 bases lay between the germline ends. Subjects with ophthalmopathy showed a Clinical Activity Score no lower than 3, a NOSPECS grade no lower than 4, and a duration shorter than 3 months. Researchers amplified the TCR beta CDR3 regions from RNA transcripts. Initially, a first-round RT-PCR of the TCR CDR3 employed the HTBI primer set. TCRdb fed the multiplex PCR reads into MiXCR, producing one record per CDR3 protein. The table has 300,000 or so distinct CDR3 sequences, approximately 15% seen once.

J is TRBJ1-1 and V is TRBV9, with D hard to call. Sequenced sample: blood. This receptor was identified in a woman aged 60-70 years with Graves' ophthalmopathy. The CDR3 loop is CASSEMRQNTEAFF. The CDR3 bases are TGTGCCAGCAGCGAAATGAGACAGAACACTGAAGCTTTCTTT.